By frequency, the clone carrying this TCR beta chain registers medium-sized. Its cognate antigen is unknown. TRB was amplified from about 250 ng of peripheral blood genomic DNA per sample. The data stem from a study of T cell clusters in autoimmune cytopenias. At the level of the study: The median distinct TRB clonotype count was about 2,400 per sample, from a median roughly 50,000 reads.

Multiplex touch-down PCR amplified TRB using TRB-A and TRB-B pools in one tube. TCRdb reprocessed the multiplex PCR reads and reports one entry per CDR3 protein, with no DNA. This repertoire includes about 2,800 distinct CDR3 sequences. Broader study findings: TRB repertoire shifts in secondary cytopenia and chronic lymphocytic leukemia mostly reflected lymphoma, not autoimmunity. Exclusive TRB clusters were about 2.8-fold more numerous in healthy donors than in active autoimmune hepatitis. Clustering suggested that physiological T cell clusters were missing in primary autoimmune cytopenia patients.

CDR1 LNHDA and CDR2 SQIVND come from the germline V gene (reference sequence). CDR3 length equals 15 residues. Input material: peripheral blood. This sequence joins TRBV19 and TRBJ1-2; the D call of TRBD1 rests on TCRdb alone, since no DNA is present to check it. The sequence came from a human donor with an autoimmune cytopenia or autoimmune hepatitis (not recorded which). The CDR3 loop reads CASSILPRGPYGYTF.